This entry lists 27 T cell receptor beta chains sequenced from one sample in a study of T cells after yellow fever vaccination. TCRdb reanalysed the 5' RACE reads using MiXCR and keeps one entry per CDR3 protein. This sample has a few hundred thousand distinct CDR3 sequences, with around 20% found just once. Sequences were derived from PBMCs, sampled before the yellow fever booster vaccination. These receptors came from a man aged 18-30 years who received the YFV17D yellow fever vaccine.

This clonotype has more than one count but fewer than ten. This chain links TRBV7-2 with TRBJ2-4; TRBD2 aligns across 9 bases. CDR3 length: 13 amino acids. V shed 6 bases, J shed 13 bases, and the junction held 10 bases outside the gene matches. Germline V CDR1 and CDR2: SGHTA, FQGNSA. CDR3 sequence reads: CASSRLADTTQYF. DNA of the CDR3: TGTGCCAGCAGTAGACTAGCGGACACCACCCAGTACTTC. Using reference TRBV7-2 and TRBJ2-4 for the parts outside the CDR3, the full variable domain is GAGVSQSPSNKVTEKGKDVELRCDPISGHTALYWYRQSLGQGLEFLIYFQGNSAPDKSGLPSDRFSAERTGGSVSTLTIQRTQQEDSAVYLCASSRLADTTQYFGAGTRLSVL.

The chain joins TRBV12-3 or TRBV12-4 to TRBJ2-3, with no clear D. CDR3 length: 13 residues. Trimming took off 3 bases at V and 6 bases at J, with 10 bases between the two ends. The CDR3 loop reads CASSFGRRDTQYF. CDR3 DNA sequence: TGTGCCAGCAGTTTTGGTCGAAGGGATACGCAGTATTTT.

This clonotype was counted between two and nine times. V and J are TRBV2 and TRBJ2-3; D not resolved. The CDR3 spans 12 residues. V lost 7 bases, J lost 2 bases, and 7 bases lay in between. Germline CDR1 is SNHLY and CDR2 is FYNNEI. CDR3 amino acids: CASNLNTDTQYF. The CDR3 DNA reads as TGTGCCAGCAACCTCAACACAGATACGCAGTATTTT. Together with reference TRBV2 and TRBJ2-3, the CDR3 gives the full variable domain: EPEVTQTPSHQVTQMGQEVILRCVPISNHLYFYWYRQILGQKVEFLVSFYNNEISEKSEIFDDQFSVERPDGSNFTLKIRSTKLEDSAMYFCASNLNTDTQYFGPGTRLTVL.

This clonotype showed up many times. The rearrangement uses TRBV6-2 or TRBV6-3 and TRBJ1-3, with unresolved D. The CDR3 has 12 amino acids. Germline-derived CDR1 and CDR2 are MNHEY and SVGEGT. V gave up 6 bases and J gave up 0 bases, with 3 bases separating them. Here the CDR3 DNA reads TGTGCCAGCAGCATCTCTGGAAACACCATATATTTT. It specifies CASSISGNTIYF.

This clonotype was counted a few times. The chain uses TRBV27 and TRBJ2-5; 9 bases line up with TRBD2. Germline CDR1 is MNHEY and CDR2 is SMNVEV (reference sequence). Trimming at V came to 6 bases and at J to 3 bases, leaving 8 bases not matched to a gene. This CDR3 is built from 15 residues. The CDR3 bases are TGTGCCAGCAGATCATGGGTAGCGGGGGAAGAGACCCAGTACTTC. This translates into CASRSWVAGEETQYF.

This clonotype has more than one count but fewer than ten. The chain employs TRBV18 and TRBJ2-7, with TRBD2 matching 7 bases. The V gene end was trimmed by 0 bases and the J gene end by 6 bases; junction bases not matched to a gene: 8. The CDR3 spans 15 residues. CDR1 and CDR2 from the germline V gene are KGHSH and LQKENI. The CDR3 region is CASSPPGRGGLEQYF. The CDR3 DNA reads as TGTGCCAGCTCACCACCGGGAAGGGGAGGGCTCGAGCAGTACTTC.

This clonotype was observed a few times. V usage is TRBV7-2 and J usage is TRBJ2-1; 10 nucleotides align to TRBD2. Trimming at V came to 1 base and at J to 8 bases, leaving 5 bases not matched to a gene. The CDR3 extends over 15 amino acids. CDR1 SGHTA and CDR2 FQGNSA come from the germline V gene. In DNA form, the CDR3 reads TGTGCCAGCAGCTTAGAACTAGCGGGACAGGATGAGCAGTTCTTC. Protein sequence: CASSLELAGQDEQFF. The variable domain in full, with the rest retrieved from reference TRBV7-2 and TRBJ2-1, is GAGVSQSPSNKVTEKGKDVELRCDPISGHTALYWYRQSLGQGLEFLIYFQGNSAPDKSGLPSDRFSAERTGGSVSTLTIQRTQQEDSAVYLCASSLELAGQDEQFFGPGTRLTVL.

This clonotype was seen a few times. The genes are TRBV4-1 and TRBJ1-5, with D uncertain. V shed 1 base and J shed 0 bases, with 7 bases lying between them. The germline CDR1 and CDR2 sequences are MGHRA and YSYEKL. The CDR3 is 15 amino acids. For the CDR3, the DNA is TGCGCCAGCAGCCAAGGGTGGGGTAGCAATCAGCCCCAGCATTTT. As protein: CASSQGWGSNQPQHF.

J is TRBJ2-7 and V is TRBV10-2; D ambiguous. CDR3 length: 14 amino acids. The germline V and J ends were trimmed by 4 bases and 0 bases, with 10 bases remaining between them. CDR1 is WSHSY and CDR2 is SAAADI in the germline V gene. The CDR3 DNA follows: TGCGCCAGCAGTGCCTCCGGTAGCTCCTACGAGCAGTACTTC. Translated: CASSASGSSYEQYF.

This chain connects TRBV6-5 to TRBJ1-1; no reliable D call. V was cut by 6 bases and J by 9 bases, with 11 bases left in between. The length of the CDR3 is 11 residues. From germline, CDR1 is MNHEY and CDR2 SVGAGI. The CDR3 spells CASRTGIKAFF. In DNA form, the CDR3 reads TGTGCCAGCAGGACTGGCATAAAAGCTTTCTTT.

There are a few counts of this clonotype. This chain uses TRBV20-1 with TRBJ1-5; 8 nucleotides line up with TRBD1. V shed 6 bases and J 10 bases; nucleotides not matched to a gene: 8. CDR1 and CDR2 (germline): DFQATT, SNEGSKA (reference sequence). The CDR3 length is 12 residues. The CDR3 DNA reads TGCAGTGCCTTGGACAGGGCAGCCCCCCAGCATTTT. Its protein product is CSALDRAAPQHF.

The rearrangement links TRBV5-1 to TRBJ2-1, with 15 bases matching TRBD2. Germline CDR1 reads SGHRS; CDR2 reads YFSETQ. With 4 bases clipped from V and 12 bases from J, the junction kept 8 bases outside the gene matches. The CDR3 spans 15 residues. CDR3 region: CASSLGLAGGRVQFF. DNA for the CDR3: TGCGCCAGCAGCCTGGGACTAGCGGGGGGCCGTGTGCAGTTCTTC.

J is TRBJ2-5 and V is TRBV6-2 or TRBV6-3; 11 bases fit TRBD2. The CDR3 totals 19 residues. Trimming removed 0 bases from V and 5 bases from J; junction bases left unmatched: 14. Germline V CDR1 and CDR2: MNHEY, SVGEGT. The CDR3 here is CASSYSTSGENGSMETQYF. The DNA for the CDR3 is TGTGCCAGCAGTTACTCGACTAGCGGGGAAAACGGATCAATGGAGACCCAGTACTTC.

The chain links TRBV3-1 to TRBJ2-5; D possibly corresponds to TRBD2 (5 bases). The CDR3 length is 16 residues. With 4 bases removed from V and 2 bases from J, the gap between germline ends came to 17 bases. Germline CDR1 reads LGHDT; CDR2 reads YNNKEL (reference sequence). CDR3 in DNA: TGTGCCAGCAGCCTTTTGAGCGGAGGATCGCAAGAGACCCAGTACTTC. Translation gives CASSLLSGGSQETQYF.

This clonotype showed up many times. V gene TRBV12-3 or TRBV12-4 combines with J gene TRBJ2-3; D is unresolved. The CDR3 consists of 12 residues. The ends were cut back, 6 bases at V and 6 bases at J, with 10 bases in the middle. This CDR3 is CASSRPLDTQYF. The CDR3 DNA is TGTGCCAGCAGCCGACCATTGGATACGCAGTATTTT.

The rearrangement joins TRBV4-2 to TRBJ2-5, with 9 bases matching TRBD2. Germline V gives CDR1 LGHNA, CDR2 YNFKEQ. Losses at the gene ends were 0 bases for V and 2 bases for J; bases not matched to a gene: 7. The CDR3 sequence is 17 residues long. The CDR3 sequence: CASSQDPPAGGQETQYF. In DNA, the CDR3 is TGTGCCAGCAGCCAAGATCCTCCAGCGGGGGGTCAAGAGACCCAGTACTTC.

This clonotype occurred a few times. V usage is TRBV2 and J usage is TRBJ1-1; 9 nucleotides line up with TRBD1. CDR1 is SNHLY, CDR2 FYNNEI, per germline. The CDR3 has 13 residues. Trimming at V came to 6 bases and at J to 3 bases, leaving 2 bases not matched to a gene. CDR3 in DNA: TGTGCCAGCAGGACAGGGGGTTACACTGAAGCTTTCTTT. Residues: CASRTGGYTEAFF.

CDR3 DNA: TGTGCCAGCAGCGTGGACAGGAGAGGTTTCTATGGCTACACCTTC. It yields the protein CASSVDRRGFYGYTF. The chain employs TRBV5-6 and TRBJ1-2; 7 nucleotides agree with TRBD1. The V and J ends lost 4 bases and 4 bases, in that order; junction bases with no gene match: 10. Germline V gene sequence: CDR1 SGHDT, CDR2 YYEEEE. This CDR3 is 15 amino acids long.

This clonotype was found a few times. V is TRBV5-1 and J is TRBJ2-7, with 11 bases fitting TRBD1. The CDR3 extends over 15 amino acids. V shed 7 bases and J 1 base; nucleotides not matched to a gene: 7. Germline CDR1 SGHRS, CDR2 YFSETQ. CDR3 in amino acids: CASRAGTGGSYEQYV. The CDR3, as DNA: TGCGCCAGCCGAGCCGGGACAGGGGGTTCCTACGAGCAGTACGTC.

This clonotype was seen a few times. The chain combines TRBV12-3 or TRBV12-4 with TRBJ2-1, with unresolved D. The length of the CDR3 is 12 residues. The ends were cut back, 7 bases at V and 6 bases at J, with 10 bases in the middle. The CDR3 DNA is TGTGCCAGCACCCTTTACCCCAATGAGCAGTTCTTC. Translation: CASTLYPNEQFF.

In its sample, this clonotype was seen many times. This sequence joins TRBV9 and TRBJ2-5; TRBD2 matches at 8 bases. This CDR3 is built from 15 residues. V shed 1 base, J shed 3 bases, and the junction held 5 bases outside the gene matches. In germline, CDR1 is SGDLS, CDR2 YYNGEE. The DNA for the CDR3 is TGTGCCAGCAGCGTAATAGCGGGGCCGAAAGAGACCCAGTACTTC. Translated: CASSVIAGPKETQYF.

This chain uses TRBV7-2 with TRBJ2-7; the D call may be TRBD1 or TRBD2 (6 bases each). The CDR3 consists of 15 residues. Germline V gene sequence: CDR1 SGHTA, CDR2 FQGNSA. Trimming shortened V by 4 bases and J by 6 bases, and 19 bases separated the two germline ends. CDR3 nucleotide sequence: TGTGCCAGCAGCTCGCCCCTGGGGGGCATTGGCGAGCAGTACTTC. Its translation is CASSSPLGGIGEQYF.

At least ten counts were recorded for this clonotype. The CDR3 sequence: CASSSPWSYEQYF. The CDR3, as DNA: TGTGCCAGCAGTTCCCCTTGGTCCTACGAGCAGTACTTC. This chain joins TRBV6-2 or TRBV6-3 and TRBJ2-7; D not certain. The CDR3 extends over 13 amino acids. Trimming took off 4 bases at V and 1 base at J, with 8 bases between the two ends. From germline, CDR1 is MNHEY and CDR2 SVGEGT.

This clonotype showed up just a few times. V is TRBV12-3 or TRBV12-4 and J is TRBJ2-2; 9 bases are shared with TRBD2. With 1 base clipped from V and 10 bases from J, the junction kept 7 bases outside the gene matches. The CDR3 sequence is 15 residues long. CDR3 loop: CASSLVPSGAEELFF. The CDR3 DNA is TGTGCCAGCAGTTTAGTACCTAGCGGGGCTGAGGAGCTGTTTTTT.

This clonotype has only a few counts. This chain links TRBV20-1 with TRBJ2-3, with 7 bases identical to TRBD1. The CDR3 is 15 amino acids. Trimming removed 2 bases from V and 0 bases from J; junction bases left unmatched: 5. CDR1 is DFQATT and CDR2 is SNEGSKA in the germline V gene (reference sequence). In DNA, the CDR3 is TGCAGTGCTAGACTAGGGGGCTATAGCACAGATACGCAGTATTTT. Encoded protein: CSARLGGYSTDTQYF.

This clonotype was recorded once. CDR3 residues: CASSPWTRGNTEAFF. The CDR3 DNA reads TGCGCCAGCAGCCCGTGGACCAGAGGTAACACTGAAGCTTTCTTT. The V and J genes are TRBV4-1 and TRBJ1-1; no clear D gene. V lost 4 bases and J lost 2, with 14 bases in between. Germline lookup yields CDR1 MGHRA and CDR2 YSYEKL. CDR3 length equals 15 residues.

This chain uses TRBV20-1 with TRBJ2-7, with D perhaps matching TRBD1 or TRBD2 (7 bases each). The CDR3 is 15 residues long. CDR1 is DFQATT, CDR2 SNEGSKA, per germline (reference sequence). Trimming pared 0 bases from V and 6 bases from J, leaving 18 bases between. CDR3 DNA sequence: TGCAGTGCTAGAGAGTCCCTGACAGGGAGGGGCGAGCAGTACGTC. It specifies CSARESLTGRGEQYV.